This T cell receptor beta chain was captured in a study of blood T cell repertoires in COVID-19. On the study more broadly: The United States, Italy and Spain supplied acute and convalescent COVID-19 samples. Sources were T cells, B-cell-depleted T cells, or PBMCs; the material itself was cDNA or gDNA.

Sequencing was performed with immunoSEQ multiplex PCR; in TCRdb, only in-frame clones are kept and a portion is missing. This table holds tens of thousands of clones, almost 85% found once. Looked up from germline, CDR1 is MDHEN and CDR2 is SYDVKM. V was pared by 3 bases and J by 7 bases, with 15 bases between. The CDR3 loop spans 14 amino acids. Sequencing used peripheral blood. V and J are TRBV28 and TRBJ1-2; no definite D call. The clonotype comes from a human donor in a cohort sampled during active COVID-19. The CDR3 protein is CASSFTVKLRGYTF. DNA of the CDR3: TGTGCCAGCAGTTTTACGGTTAAGTTGCGTGGCTACACCTTC.